A single sample is the source of the 9 T cell receptor beta chains below, sequenced in a study of OX40 agonist ivuxolimab in advanced cancers. Sequencing was performed with immunoSEQ multiplex PCR; in TCRdb, only in-frame clones are kept and a portion is missing. The top ten clones hold 10% to 15% of a sample with under 40,000 clones, under 85% of them seen once. The sample here was CD4+ or CD8+ T cells sorted from blood, taken in a trial of the OX40 agonist ivuxolimab. All receptors come from an adult with an advanced solid tumor such as melanoma, head and neck, liver or kidney cancer.

The V and J genes are TRBV11-1 and TRBJ2-2; possibly TRBD2 for D (5 bases). This CDR3 is built from 17 residues. V lost 1 base and J 1 base, leaving 13 bases between the germline ends. Germline lookup yields CDR1 SGHAT and CDR2 FQDESV (reference sequence). CDR3 bases: TGTGCCAGCAGCTTAGGCCTTGCAGCGGTGAACACCGGGGAGCTGTTTTTT. Translated: CASSLGLAAVNTGELFF.

The chain employs TRBV7-3 and TRBJ2-1; tentatively, D is TRBD1 (6 bases). The CDR3 runs to 16 residues. Trimming shortened V by 5 bases and J by 5 bases, and 19 bases separated the two germline ends. The germline V gene has CDR1 SGHTA and CDR2 FQGTGA. The CDR3 coding sequence is TGTGCCAGCAGCCCTTGGGGGCGGAGAGACAACAATGAGCAGTTCTTC. As protein: CASSPWGRRDNNEQFF.

The rearrangement joins TRBV7-9 to TRBJ2-1; TRBD2 agrees at 12 bases. V lost 5 bases and J lost 6; bases outside the gene matches: 11. The CDR3 is 17 residues long. Germline-derived CDR1 and CDR2 are SEHNR and FQNEAQ (reference sequence). Here the CDR3 reads CASSPHPSSGRANEQFF. For the CDR3, the DNA is TGTGCCAGCAGCCCACACCCTTCTAGCGGGAGGGCCAATGAGCAGTTCTTC.

This chain links TRBV5-8 with TRBJ2-1; a weak D match, TRBD2 (6 bases). Per the germline V gene, CDR1 is SGHTS and CDR2 is YDEGEE. V was trimmed by 2 bases and J by 2 bases, leaving 11 bases between them. This CDR3 comprises 15 residues. This CDR3 reads CASSFGSGAYNEQFF. The DNA of the CDR3 is TGTGCCAGCAGCTTTGGGTCGGGGGCCTACAATGAGCAGTTCTTC.

The chain employs TRBV5-1 and TRBJ2-5; no clear D. The J call may be faulty, since TRBJ2-7 better matches the DNA end. The CDR3 has 14 residues. Germline V lookup: CDR1 SGHRS, CDR2 YFSETQ. The CDR3 is CASSLAKSSYEQYF. CDR3 nucleotide sequence: TGCGCCAGCAGCTTGGCCAAGAGCTCCTACGAGCAGTACTTC.

The chain couples TRBV2 to TRBJ2-1, with 8 bases that match TRBD2. CDR1 and CDR2 (germline): SNHLY, FYNNEI. The CDR3 runs 14 residues. V lost 4 bases, J lost 8 bases, and 7 bases stayed unmatched. CDR3 sequence reads: CASSGASGRDEQFF. CDR3 sequence (DNA): TGTGCCAGCAGTGGGGCTAGCGGGCGAGATGAGCAGTTCTTC.

The V gene is TRBV6-1, the J gene TRBJ2-3; weak D call: TRBD2 (7 bases). Trimming pared 4 bases from V and 4 bases from J, leaving 18 bases between. CDR3 length equals 16 residues. Germline V lookup: CDR1 MNHNS, CDR2 SASEGT. CDR3 sequence: CASSVPWGGAADTQYF. Here the CDR3 DNA reads TGTGCCAGCAGTGTCCCTTGGGGGGGGGCTGCAGATACGCAGTATTTT.

CDR3 in amino acids: CASSFHLRQEQRLHF. The CDR3 coding sequence is TGTGCCAGCAGTTTCCATTTACGACAGGAACAACGACTCCACTTT. The genes are TRBV28 and TRBJ1-6; weak D call: TRBD1 (6 bases). This CDR3 comprises 15 residues. Germline CDR1 reads MDHEN; CDR2 reads SYDVKM. Trimming removed 3 bases at V and 16 bases at J, with 22 bases between.

CDR3 in amino acids: CASSANRDGYTF. In DNA form, the CDR3 reads TGTGCCAGCAGTGCTAACAGGGATGGCTACACCTTC. The chain joins TRBV28 to TRBJ1-2; D is possibly TRBD1 (6 bases). Germline V gives CDR1 MDHEN, CDR2 SYDVKM. V was trimmed by 5 bases and J by 6 bases, leaving 10 bases between them. This CDR3 is 12 amino acids long.